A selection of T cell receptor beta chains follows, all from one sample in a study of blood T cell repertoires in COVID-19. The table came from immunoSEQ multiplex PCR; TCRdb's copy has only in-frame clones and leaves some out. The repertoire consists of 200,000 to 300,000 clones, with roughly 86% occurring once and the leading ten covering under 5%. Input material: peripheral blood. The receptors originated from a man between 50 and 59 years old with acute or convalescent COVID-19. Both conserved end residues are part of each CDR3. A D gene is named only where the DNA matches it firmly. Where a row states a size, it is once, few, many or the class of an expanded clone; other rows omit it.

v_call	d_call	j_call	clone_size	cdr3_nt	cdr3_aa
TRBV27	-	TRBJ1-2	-	TGTGCCAGCAGTTTTGCGGGAGGGCGCGGCTACACCTTC	CASSFAGGRGYTF
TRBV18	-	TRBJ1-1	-	TGTGCCAGCTCACCACCGACAGCCCGGCTGAACACTGAAGCTTTCTTT	CASSPPTARLNTEAFF
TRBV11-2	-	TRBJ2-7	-	TGTGCCAGCAGCTTAGAAGCGCCCACCGAGCAGTACTTC	CASSLEAPTEQYF
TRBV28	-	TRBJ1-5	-	TGTGCCAGCAGTTCCCCGCAGGGTTGGCAGCCCCAGCATTTT	CASSSPQGWQPQHF
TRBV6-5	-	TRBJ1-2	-	TGTGCCAGCAGTTACTCTTGGGGGACTAGGGGCTACACCTTC	CASSYSWGTRGYTF
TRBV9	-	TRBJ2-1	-	TGTGCCAGCAGCGTAGAACCCCCGGGCAATGAGCAGTTCTTC	CASSVEPPGNEQFF
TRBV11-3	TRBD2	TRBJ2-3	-	TGTGCCAGCAGCATGCGACTAGCGGGAGTGTCAGATACGCAGTATTTT	CASSMRLAGVSDTQYF
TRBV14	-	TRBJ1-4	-	TGTGCCAGCAGCCCTATCCTACCAGGGCTAAATGAAAAACTGTTTTTT	CASSPILPGLNEKLFF
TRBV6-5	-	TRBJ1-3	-	TGTGCCAGCAGTACTTGGGCAGGAAACACCATATATTTT	CASSTWAGNTIYF
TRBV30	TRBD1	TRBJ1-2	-	TGTGCCTGGAGTGACCGACAGGGGTGGTCTGGCTACACCTTC	CAWSDRQGWSGYTF
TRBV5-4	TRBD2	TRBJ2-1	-	TGTGCCAGCAGCTTGGGTAGCGGGAGCCGCAATGAGCAGTTCTTC	CASSLGSGSRNEQFF
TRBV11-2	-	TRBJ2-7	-	TGTGCCAGCAGCTCACAGCCCGATCTTTACTACGAGCAGTACTTC	CASSSQPDLYYEQYF
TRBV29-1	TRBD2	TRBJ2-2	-	TGCAGCGTTTCCGCGGGAGGGGTGAACACCGGGGAGCTGTTTTTT	CSVSAGGVNTGELFF
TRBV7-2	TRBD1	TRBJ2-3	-	TGTGCCAGCAGCTCGGGACAGGGGTGGGGGAATACGCAGTATTTT	CASSSGQGWGNTQYF
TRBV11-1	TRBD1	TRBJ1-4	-	TGTGCCAGCAGCTTCCAACAGGGGGCGAATGAAAAACTGTTTTTT	CASSFQQGANEKLFF
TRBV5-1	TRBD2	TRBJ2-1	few	TGCGCCAGCAGCCCACTAGCGGGTAGCGGGAGTCGGAATGAGCAGTTCTTC	CASSPLAGSGSRNEQFF